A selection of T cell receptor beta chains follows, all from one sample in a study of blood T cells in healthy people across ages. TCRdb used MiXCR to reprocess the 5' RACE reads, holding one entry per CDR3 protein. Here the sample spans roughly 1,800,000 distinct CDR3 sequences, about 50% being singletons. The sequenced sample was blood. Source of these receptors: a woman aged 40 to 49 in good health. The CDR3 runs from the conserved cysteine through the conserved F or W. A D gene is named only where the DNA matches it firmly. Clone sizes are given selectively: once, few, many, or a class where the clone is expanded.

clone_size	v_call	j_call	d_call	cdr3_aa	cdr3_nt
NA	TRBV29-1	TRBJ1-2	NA	CSVEEMGYRRPNYGYTF	TGCAGCGTTGAAGAAATGGGCTATCGGAGACCTAACTATGGCTACACCTTC
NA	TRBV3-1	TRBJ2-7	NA	CASSQGLRQSYEQYF	TGTGCCAGCAGCCAAGGCCTACGACAGTCCTACGAGCAGTACTTC
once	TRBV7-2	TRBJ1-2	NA	CASSSRQVLGYGYTF	TGTGCCAGCAGCTCTCGACAGGTTTTGGGCTATGGCTACACCTTC
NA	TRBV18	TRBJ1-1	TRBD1	CASSSQGAATEAFF	TGTGCCAGCTCATCGCAGGGGGCGGCCACTGAAGCTTTCTTT
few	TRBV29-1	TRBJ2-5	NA	CSASEWERETQYF	TGCAGCGCCTCGGAGTGGGAGCGAGAGACCCAGTACTTC
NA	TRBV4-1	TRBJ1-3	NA	CASSQDGVGSGNTIYF	TGCGCCAGCAGCCAAGATGGAGTGGGCTCTGGAAACACCATATATTTT
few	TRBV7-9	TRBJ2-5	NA	CASSYSTRQETQYF	TGTGCCAGCAGCTACTCGACTCGACAAGAGACCCAGTACTTC
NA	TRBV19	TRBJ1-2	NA	CASSMEGIGYGYTF	TGTGCCAGTAGTATGGAGGGGATCGGCTATGGCTACACCTTC
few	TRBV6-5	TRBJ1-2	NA	CASSYRQLYGYTF	TGTGCCAGCAGTTATCGGCAACTCTATGGCTACACCTTC
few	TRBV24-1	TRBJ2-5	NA	CATSDATTGGETQYF	TGTGCCACCAGTGATGCCACGACAGGCGGCGAGACCCAGTACTTC
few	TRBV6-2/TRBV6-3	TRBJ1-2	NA	CATSTDSCGYTF	TGTGCCACATCAACTGACAGTTGCGGCTACACCTTC
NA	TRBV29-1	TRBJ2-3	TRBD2	CSVAASERGVDTQYF	TGCAGCGTTGCCGCCTCTGAGCGGGGGGTAGATACGCAGTATTTT
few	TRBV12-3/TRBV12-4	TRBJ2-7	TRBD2	CASSWGIGTSGDRNSYEQYF	TGTGCCAGCAGTTGGGGTATCGGGACTAGCGGGGATCGCAACTCGTACGAGCAGTACTTC
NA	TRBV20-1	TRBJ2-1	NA	CSARDPDGGDYNEQFF	TGCAGTGCTAGAGATCCCGACGGGGGCGACTACAATGAGCAGTTCTTC
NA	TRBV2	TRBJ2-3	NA	CASVKLASGTDTQYF	TGTGCCAGCGTCAAATTGGCTAGCGGCACAGATACGCAGTATTTT
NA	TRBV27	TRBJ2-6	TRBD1	CASSLSFRGQSDSGANVLTF	TGTGCCAGCAGTTTATCGTTTAGGGGACAGAGTGACTCTGGGGCCAACGTCCTGACTTTC
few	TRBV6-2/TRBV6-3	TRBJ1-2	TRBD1	CASSYSFSDRIANYGYTF	TGTGCCAGCAGTTACTCTTTTTCGGACAGGATAGCTAACTATGGCTACACCTTC
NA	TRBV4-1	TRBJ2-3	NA	CASSQEGGLRADTQYF	TGCGCCAGCAGCCAAGAGGGGGGACTCCGGGCAGATACGCAGTATTTT
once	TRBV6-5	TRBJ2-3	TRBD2	CASSYYAGGHSDTQYF	TGTGCCAGCAGTTACTATGCGGGGGGGCATTCAGATACGCAGTATTTT
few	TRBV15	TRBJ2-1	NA	CATSRGKVPNEQFF	TGTGCCACCAGCAGAGGAAAGGTTCCCAATGAGCAGTTCTTC
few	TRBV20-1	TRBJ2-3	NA	CSARTRDTQYF	TGCAGTGCGCGGACCCGAGATACGCAGTATTTT
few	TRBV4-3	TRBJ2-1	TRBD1	CASSARDRESNEQFF	TGCGCCAGCAGCGCGCGGGACAGGGAGTCCAATGAGCAGTTCTTC
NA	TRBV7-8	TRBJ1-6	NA	CASSLAPGPSSPLHF	TGTGCCAGCAGCTTAGCCCCGGGCCCCAGTTCACCCCTCCACTTT
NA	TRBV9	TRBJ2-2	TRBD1	CASSPRQGLDGELFF	TGTGCCAGCAGCCCCCGACAGGGGTTGGACGGGGAGCTGTTTTTT
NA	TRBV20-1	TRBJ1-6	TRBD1	CSASGTGGVGSPLHF	TGCAGTGCTAGCGGGACAGGGGGTGTGGGTTCACCCCTCCACTTT
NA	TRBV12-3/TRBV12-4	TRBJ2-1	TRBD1	CASSSHRGPGNEQFF	TGTGCCAGCAGTTCCCACAGGGGCCCTGGTAATGAGCAGTTCTTC
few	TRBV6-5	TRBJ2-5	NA	CASNKLRGGTQYF	TGTGCCAGCAACAAGCTGCGGGGTGGGACCCAGTACTTC
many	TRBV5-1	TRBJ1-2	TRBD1	CASSATGGGYTF	TGCGCCAGCAGCGCGACAGGGGGCGGCTACACCTTC
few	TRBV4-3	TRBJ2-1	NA	CASSHEGYEQFF	TGCGCCAGCAGCCATGAGGGTTATGAGCAGTTCTTC
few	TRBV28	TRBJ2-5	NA	CASSLMSRTLGQETQYF	TGTGCCAGCAGCCTCATGTCTCGGACACTAGGACAAGAGACCCAGTACTTC
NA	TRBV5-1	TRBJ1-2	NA	CASSLQGLSGYGYTF	TGCGCCAGCAGCTTGCAGGGCCTCTCGGGCTATGGCTACACCTTC
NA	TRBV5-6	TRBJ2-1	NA	CASTPIGGQQTPTSYNEQFF	TGTGCCAGCACCCCGATCGGGGGACAGCAAACCCCAACCTCCTACAATGAGCAGTTCTTC
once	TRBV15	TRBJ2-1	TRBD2	CATGGGACDEQFF	TGTGCCACCGGCGGGGGGGCTTGCGATGAGCAGTTCTTC
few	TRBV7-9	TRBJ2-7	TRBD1	CASSSDRGLGYEQYF	TGTGCCAGCAGCTCAGACAGGGGGCTGGGGTACGAGCAGTACTTC
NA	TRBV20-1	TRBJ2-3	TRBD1	CSAMDRGTDTQYF	TGCAGTGCTATGGACAGGGGCACAGATACGCAGTATTTT
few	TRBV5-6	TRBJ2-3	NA	CASSSADSSSTDTQYF	TGTGCCAGCAGCTCCGCGGACAGTTCTAGCACAGATACGCAGTATTTT
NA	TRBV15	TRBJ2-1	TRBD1	CATGSEPGTGFNEQFF	TGTGCCACCGGCAGTGAGCCCGGGACAGGGTTCAATGAGCAGTTCTTC
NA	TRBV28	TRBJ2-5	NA	CASKVSAGETQYF	TGTGCCAGCAAAGTGTCGGCCGGGGAGACCCAGTACTTC
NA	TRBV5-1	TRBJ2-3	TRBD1	CASSLQGEADTQYF	TGCGCCAGCAGCTTACAGGGGGAGGCAGATACGCAGTATTTT
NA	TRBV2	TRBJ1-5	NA	CASSEDGTGSQPQHF	TGTGCCAGCAGTGAAGACGGGACGGGTAGTCAGCCCCAGCATTTT
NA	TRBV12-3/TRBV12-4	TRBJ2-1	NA	CASTLRKGGYNEQFF	TGTGCCAGCACTTTGAGGAAGGGGGGCTACAATGAGCAGTTCTTC
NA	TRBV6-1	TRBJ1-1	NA	CASSDRTEAFF	TGTGCCAGCAGTGACCGGACTGAAGCTTTCTTT
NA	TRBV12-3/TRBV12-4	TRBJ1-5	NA	CASRGGGSNQPQHF	TGTGCCAGCAGGGGAGGGGGTAGCAATCAGCCCCAGCATTTT
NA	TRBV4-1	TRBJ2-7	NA	CASSQDPAGARYEQYF	TGCGCCAGCAGCCAAGACCCGGCGGGGGCCCGCTACGAGCAGTACTTC
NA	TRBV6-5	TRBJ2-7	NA	CASSYGWEQYF	TGTGCCAGCAGTTATGGTTGGGAGCAGTACTTC
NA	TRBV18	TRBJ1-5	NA	CASSPAGNSNQPQHF	TGTGCCAGCTCACCGGCAGGAAATAGCAATCAGCCCCAGCATTTT
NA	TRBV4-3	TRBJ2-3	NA	CASSQDDHQGEADTQYF	TGCGCCAGCAGCCAAGATGATCACCAGGGGGAGGCAGATACGCAGTATTTT
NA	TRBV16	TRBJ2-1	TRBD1	CASSQLQGARNEQFF	TGTGCCAGCAGCCAATTACAGGGGGCCAGGAATGAGCAGTTCTTC
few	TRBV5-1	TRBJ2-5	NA	CASSWGDQETQYF	TGCGCCAGCAGCTGGGGGGACCAAGAGACCCAGTACTTC
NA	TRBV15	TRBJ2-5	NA	CATSRGMARSQETQYF	TGTGCCACCAGCAGAGGTATGGCTAGAAGCCAAGAGACCCAGTACTTC
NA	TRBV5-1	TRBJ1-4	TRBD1	CASTLTGSNEKLFF	TGCGCCAGCACCTTGACAGGGTCTAATGAAAAACTGTTTTTT
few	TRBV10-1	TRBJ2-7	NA	CASSESTAPYEQYF	TGCGCCAGCAGTGAGTCGACAGCGCCCTACGAGCAGTACTTC
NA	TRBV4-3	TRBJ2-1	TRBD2	CASSRGVAGGSSNEQFF	TGCGCCAGCAGCCGGGGGGTAGCGGGGGGTAGCAGCAATGAGCAGTTCTTC